This T cell receptor (beta chain) derives from a study of blood T cell repertoires in COVID-19. Whole-study context: Collection of acute and convalescent COVID-19 samples took place in the United States, Italy and Spain. Sample material is recorded as cDNA or gDNA derived from T cells, B-cell-depleted T cells, or PBMCs.

This clone appeared a single time. J gave up 6 bases and V 4 bases, and 10 bases lay outside the gene matches. This CDR3 comprises 15 residues. CDR1 is SGHRS, CDR2 YFSETQ, per germline. Original handling: Estimated nucleated cell counts came from reference gene primer amplification. This table comes from immunoSEQ multiplex PCR, and its TCRdb copy is limited to in-frame clones, with some not included. V and J calls and clone size follow that table, whereas D and trimming were derived from the DNA. The sample includes 180,000 or so clones, about 89% seen only once; the top ten take approximately 3.5%. The sequence derives from a man aged 70-80 years with acute or convalescent COVID-19. Input material: peripheral blood. The chain links TRBV5-1 to TRBJ1-1; 9 nucleotides align to TRBD1. CDR3 sequence reads: CASSAPGQGGPEAFF. CDR3 coding DNA: TGCGCCAGCAGCGCACCGGGACAGGGTGGACCTGAAGCTTTCTTT.